Following are 15 T cell receptor beta chains from one sample sequenced in a study of beta chain features in type 1 diabetes. General study results and limits: When Type 1 diabetes patients were examined, their TCRB CDR3s proved moderately but significantly shorter in all four CD4+ subsets.

The authors reverse transcribed all of the isolated RNA, so sequencing captured expressed TCRB transcripts. Clones were sequenced by immunoSEQ multiplex PCR, and TCRdb holds only the in-frame ones, with some missing. In the table there are 280,000 or so clones, 15% of which are singletons. What these receptors recognize is not known. The sequenced material came from naive CD4+ T cells from blood. The source is a young man with type 1 diabetes.

This chain links TRBV29-1 with TRBJ1-1; D not certain. The CDR3 has 13 amino acids. V was shortened by 4 bases and J by 2 bases, with 11 bases between the two germline ends. CDR1 is SQVTM and CDR2 is ANQGSEA in the germline V gene. The CDR3 is CSVAIQTNTEAFF. In DNA form, the CDR3 reads TGCAGCGTTGCGATACAGACAAACACTGAAGCTTTCTTT.

This rearrangement joins TRBV28 to TRBJ2-7; 12 bases are shared with TRBD2. This CDR3 has 14 residues. Looked up from germline, CDR1 is MDHEN and CDR2 is SYDVKM. V shed 2 bases, J shed 6 bases, and the junction held 2 bases outside the gene matches. Here the CDR3 DNA reads TGTGCCAGCAGTTTAAGACTAGCGGGAGTCGAGCAGTACTTC. Its protein product is CASSLRLAGVEQYF.

The chain is built from TRBV7-9 and TRBJ2-7, with 9 bases lining up with TRBD2. The CDR3 runs to 16 residues. V gave up 0 bases and J gave up 5 bases; unmatched junction bases: 8. The germline V gene encodes CDR1 SEHNR and CDR2 FQNEAQ (reference sequence). The CDR3 is CASSLARSGGTHEQYF. CDR3 sequence (DNA): TGTGCCAGCAGCTTAGCGCGTAGCGGGGGTACTCACGAGCAGTACTTC.

The rearrangement joins TRBV11-2 to TRBJ2-7; 9 bases match TRBD1. Unmatched junction bases numbered 12, after V lost 5 bases and J lost 4 bases. Germline V gives CDR1 SGHAT, CDR2 FQNNGV. The CDR3 runs to 16 residues. CDR3 nucleotide sequence: TGTGCCAGCAGCCCCATAAGGGGACAGGGAACGTACGAGCAGTACTTC. It encodes CASSPIRGQGTYEQYF.

The V and J genes are TRBV29-1 and TRBJ2-2; maybe TRBD2 (6 bases). V was cut by 7 bases and J by 2 bases, with 20 bases left in between. There are 16 residues in the CDR3. Germline CDR1 and CDR2: SQVTM and ANQGSEA. The CDR3 sequence: CSASGFRGTNTGELFF. CDR3 in DNA: TGCAGCGCGAGCGGCTTTCGAGGGACTAACACCGGGGAGCTGTTTTTT.

This clone has a handful of counts. The chain combines TRBV2 with TRBJ1-2; D gene unclear. Germline V CDR1 and CDR2: SNHLY, FYNNEI. The CDR3 has 12 residues. V lost 3 bases, J lost 4 bases, and 6 bases lay in between. CDR3 DNA sequence: TGTGCCAGCAGTGACGGAGTCTATGGCTACACCTTC. The encoded protein is CASSDGVYGYTF.

V usage is TRBV6-1 and J usage is TRBJ1-5; D possibly corresponds to TRBD1 (6 bases). The ends were cut back, 2 bases at V and 2 bases at J, with 10 bases in the middle. CDR1 and CDR2 from the germline V gene are MNHNS and SASEGT. The CDR3 loop spans 15 amino acids. The CDR3 bases are TGTGCCAGCAGTGAATGGGGGGGCCGCAATCAGCCCCAGCATTTT. Its protein is CASSEWGGRNQPQHF.

The chain joins TRBV30 to TRBJ1-4; 7 bases agree with TRBD1. Per the germline V gene, CDR1 is GTSNPN and CDR2 is SVGIG (reference sequence). The CDR3 has 13 amino acids. J lost 5 bases, V lost 2 bases, and 2 bases had no gene match. CDR3 coding DNA: TGTGCCTGGAGTACAGGGGTAAATGAAAAACTGTTTTTT. Its protein product is CAWSTGVNEKLFF. The full variable domain, rest sourced from reference TRBV30 and TRBJ1-4, is SQTIHQWPATLVQPVGSPLSLECTVEGTSNPNLYWYRQAAGRGLQLLFYSVGIGQISSEVPQNLSASRPQDRQFILSSKKLLLSDSGFYLCAWSTGVNEKLFFGSGTQLSVL.

This clone was picked up a small number of times. The chain is built from TRBV11-2 and TRBJ1-5, with TRBD1 matching 8 bases. The CDR3 is 17 amino acids. In germline, CDR1 is SGHAT, CDR2 FQNNGV. V shed 5 bases and J 2 bases; nucleotides not matched to a gene: 11. The CDR3 DNA sequence: TGTGCCAGCAGCCCTCTGTCCGACAGGGGAGGCAATCAGCCCCAGCATTTT. Its translation is CASSPLSDRGGNQPQHF.

This clone occurred a few times. V gene TRBV10-2 combines with J gene TRBJ2-3; 9 nucleotides align to TRBD2. Per germline, CDR1 WSHSY and CDR2 SAAADI. This CDR3 has 13 amino acids. J was trimmed by 11 bases and V by 4 bases; bases with no gene match: 7. The CDR3 reads CASSVASGVLQYF. The DNA for the CDR3 is TGCGCCAGCAGTGTTGCTAGCGGGGTCTTGCAGTATTTT.

A few counts support this clone. The chain couples TRBV4-1 to TRBJ2-7; no firm D call. This CDR3 contains 13 residues. Trimming removed 0 bases at V and 3 bases at J, with 6 bases between. The germline CDR1 and CDR2 sequences are MGHRA and YSYEKL. The CDR3 sequence is CASSQEVYYEQYF. Here the CDR3 DNA reads TGCGCCAGCAGCCAAGAGGTCTACTACGAGCAGTACTTC.

This clone occurred a few times. This chain joins TRBV19 and TRBJ2-3, with TRBD1 as a possible D gene (6 bases). Germline V lookup: CDR1 LNHDA, CDR2 SQIVND (reference sequence). Trimming took off 0 bases at V and 0 bases at J, with 10 bases between the two ends. This CDR3 has 16 amino acids. CDR3: CASSIDPRGSTDTQYF. In DNA form, the CDR3 reads TGTGCCAGTAGTATAGATCCCAGGGGTAGCACAGATACGCAGTATTTT.

This clone was detected a few times. Other DNA sequences in this sample translate to the same CDR3. The rearrangement links TRBV2 to TRBJ2-5; D is undetermined. From germline, CDR1 is SNHLY and CDR2 FYNNEI. Deletions cut 2 bases from V and 5 bases from J, with 3 bases between. The CDR3 is 11 residues long. The CDR3: CASSEQETQYF. DNA of the CDR3: TGTGCCAGCAGTGAACAGGAGACCCAGTACTTC.

The CDR3 loop is CASSLLGQGVHEQFF. CDR3 sequence (DNA): TGTGCCAGCAGCTTACTGGGACAGGGGGTGCATGAGCAGTTCTTC. The chain recombines TRBV7-2 with TRBJ2-1; TRBD1 matches 11 bases. The CDR3 runs 15 residues. V lost 2 bases to trimming and J lost 8 bases; unmatched junction nucleotides: 5. The germline CDR1 and CDR2 sequences are SGHTA and FQGNSA.

This clone was detected only a few times. The V call is TRBV7-9, the J call TRBJ2-3; a weak D match, TRBD2 (6 bases). CDR3 length: 16 residues. The ends were cut back, 4 bases at V and 1 base at J, with 15 bases in the middle. Germline V lookup: CDR1 SEHNR, CDR2 FQNEAQ (reference sequence). The CDR3 DNA reads as TGTGCCAGCAGCTCTTTTGGTTCTAGCGGCACAGATACGCAGTATTTT. Translating it yields CASSSFGSSGTDTQYF. Complete variable domain (other parts from reference TRBV7-9 and TRBJ2-3): DTGVSQNPRHKITKRGQNVTFRCDPISEHNRLYWYRQTLGQGPEFLTYFQNEAQLEKSRLLSDRFSAERPKGSFSTLEIQRTEQGDSAMYLCASSSFGSSGTDTQYFGPGTRLTVL.